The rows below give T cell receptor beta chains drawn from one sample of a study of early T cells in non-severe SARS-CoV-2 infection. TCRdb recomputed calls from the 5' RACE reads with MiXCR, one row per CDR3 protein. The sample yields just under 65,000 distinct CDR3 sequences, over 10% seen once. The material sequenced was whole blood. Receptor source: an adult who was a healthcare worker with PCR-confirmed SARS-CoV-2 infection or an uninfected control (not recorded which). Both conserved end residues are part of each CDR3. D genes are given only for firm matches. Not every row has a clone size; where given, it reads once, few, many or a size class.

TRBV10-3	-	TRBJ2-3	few	TGTGCCAGACGGGGACGGGGGACTGGGGATACGCAGTATTTT	CARRGRGTGDTQYF
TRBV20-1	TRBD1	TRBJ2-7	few	TGCAGTGCTCGTCCGGGACAGGGGGATAACGAGCAGTACTTC	CSARPGQGDNEQYF
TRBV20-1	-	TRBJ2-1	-	TGCAGTGGCTCCGAGGGAGGATGGGATGAGCAGTTCTTC	CSGSEGGWDEQFF
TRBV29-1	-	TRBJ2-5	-	TGCTCGGTGACCCAAGAGACCCAGTACTTC	CSVTQETQYF
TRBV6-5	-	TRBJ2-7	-	TGTGCCAGCAGTTACTCGACGCCAGATACGGGGTACGAGCAGTACTTC	CASSYSTPDTGYEQYF
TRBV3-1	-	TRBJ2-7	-	TGTGCCAGCAGTCACCTGACAGCAGCGGTTTACGAGCAGTACTTC	CASSHLTAAVYEQYF
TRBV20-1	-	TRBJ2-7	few	TGCAGTGCTAGAGATAGGCTAACCGGGGGCACCTACGAGCAGTACTTC	CSARDRLTGGTYEQYF
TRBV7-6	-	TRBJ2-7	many	TGTGCCAGCAGCAGGACAGAGAGCTCCTACGAGCAGTACTTC	CASSRTESSYEQYF
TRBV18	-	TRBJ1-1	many	TGTGCCAGCTCACCACGGGAGGGACCCACTGAAGCTTTCTTT	CASSPREGPTEAFF
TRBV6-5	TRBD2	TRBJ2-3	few	TGTGCCAGCAGTTACTCACTAGCGGGGGATCTCGGCACAGATACGCAGTATTTT	CASSYSLAGDLGTDTQYF
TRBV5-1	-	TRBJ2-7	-	TGCGCCAGCAGCCAAAATAGCGGTTCCTACGAGCAGTACTTC	CASSQNSGSYEQYF
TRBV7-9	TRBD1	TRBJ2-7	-	TGTGCCAGCAGGGGACAGGAGAACTACGAGCAGTACTTC	CASRGQENYEQYF
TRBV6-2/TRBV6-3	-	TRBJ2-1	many	TGTGCCAGCAGGTGGTACAATGAGCAGTTCTTC	CASRWYNEQFF
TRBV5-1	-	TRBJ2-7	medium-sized	TGCGCCAGCAGCGGCGTAGGCTACGAGCAGTACTTC	CASSGVGYEQYF
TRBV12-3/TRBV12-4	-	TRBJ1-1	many	TGTGCCAGCAGTTTGGTACTAGGGATGGCTTTCTTT	CASSLVLGMAFF
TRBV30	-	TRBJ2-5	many	TGTGCCTGGAGTATTGGTAGGCTGGAGACCCAGTACTTC	CAWSIGRLETQYF
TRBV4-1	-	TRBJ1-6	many	TGCGCCAGCAGCCTAAACCAGGGCCAACGGGGCGATTCACCCCTCCACTTT	CASSLNQGQRGDSPLHF
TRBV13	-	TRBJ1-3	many	TGTGCCAGCAGCTTAGGCCAGAGAGACACCATATATTTT	CASSLGQRDTIYF
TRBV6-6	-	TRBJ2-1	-	TGTGCCAGCAGTTACCCCTCGACGGGACACAATGAGCAGTTCTTC	CASSYPSTGHNEQFF
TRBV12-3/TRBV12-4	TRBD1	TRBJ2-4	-	TGTGCCAGCAGTTGGGACAGCCGTCGGGTTCAGTACTTC	CASSWDSRRVQYF
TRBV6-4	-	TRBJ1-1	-	TGTTCATGGAGACATGAAGCTTTCTTT	CSWRHEAFF
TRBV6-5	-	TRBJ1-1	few	TGTGCCAGCAGTTATAATTGGGGGAACACTGAAGCTTTCTTT	CASSYNWGNTEAFF
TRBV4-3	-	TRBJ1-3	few	TGCGCCAGCAGCCAAGCGGGCACTTACTCTGGAAACACCATATATTTT	CASSQAGTYSGNTIYF
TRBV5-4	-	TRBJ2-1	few	TGTGCCAGCAGCCCACGCCAGGGGGGCTACAATGAGCAGTTCTTC	CASSPRQGGYNEQFF
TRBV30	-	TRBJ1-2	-	TGTGCCTGGAGCCCTGGGGCAGGGAGCTTCTATGGCTACACCTTC	CAWSPGAGSFYGYTF
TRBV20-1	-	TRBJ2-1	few	TGCAGTGCTAGAGCACGGGCGGAGTTCTTC	CSARARAEFF
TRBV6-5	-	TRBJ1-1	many	TGTGCCAGCACCCAGGGGTCAAACACTGAAGCTTTCTTT	CASTQGSNTEAFF
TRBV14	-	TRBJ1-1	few	TGTGCCAGCAGCCAAGATTATGAGGCTACTGAAGCTTTCTTT	CASSQDYEATEAFF
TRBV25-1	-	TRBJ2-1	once	TGTGCCAGCAGTGAGGGTGGGCATGAGCAGTTCTTC	CASSEGGHEQFF
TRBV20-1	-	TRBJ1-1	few	TGCAGTGCTATAAGACAGGTGAACACTGAAGCTTTCTTT	CSAIRQVNTEAFF
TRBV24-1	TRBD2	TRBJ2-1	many	TGTGCCACCAGTGACCGTAGCGGGGGTTCCTACAATGAGCAGTTCTTC	CATSDRSGGSYNEQFF
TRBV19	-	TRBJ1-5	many	TGTGCCAGTAGTAGCCCCTGGGCAGGGGCTGCCCGGCCCCAGCATTTT	CASSSPWAGAARPQHF
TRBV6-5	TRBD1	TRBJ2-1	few	TGTGCCAGCAGTACAGGGGTGCGGAGAGAGCAGTTCTTC	CASSTGVRREQFF
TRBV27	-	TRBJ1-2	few	TGTGCCAGCAGTTTCGGCGGGGCTCCTGGCTACACCTTC	CASSFGGAPGYTF
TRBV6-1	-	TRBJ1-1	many	TGTGCCAGCACCGGGCCAAGCCCTGAAGCTTTCTTT	CASTGPSPEAFF
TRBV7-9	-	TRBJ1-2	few	TGTGCCAGCAGCGCTTTCACGACAAGTAACTATGGCTACACCTTC	CASSAFTTSNYGYTF
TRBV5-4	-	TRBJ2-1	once	TGTGCCAGCAGCTTGCCTTCCCCAATCAATGAGCAGTTCTTC	CASSLPSPINEQFF
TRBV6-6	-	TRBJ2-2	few	TGTGCCAGCAGTGATGCGGGACAGAAGACCGGGGAGCTGTTTTTT	CASSDAGQKTGELFF
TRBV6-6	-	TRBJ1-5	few	TGTGCCAGCAGTTTGAAAGGGGAGAGCAGCAATCAGCCCCAGCATTTT	CASSLKGESSNQPQHF
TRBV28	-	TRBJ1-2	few	TGTGCCAGCAGTTTATCTGGGTCTTTTGGCTACACCTTC	CASSLSGSFGYTF
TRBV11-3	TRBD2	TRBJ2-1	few	TGTGCCAGCAGCCCGGCAGGGACTAGCGGGAACAATGAGCAGTTCTTC	CASSPAGTSGNNEQFF
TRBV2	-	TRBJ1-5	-	TGTGCCAGCAGCATGGGGCAGCCCCAGCATTTT	CASSMGQPQHF
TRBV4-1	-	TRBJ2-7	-	TGCGCCAGCAGCCTTCAGGGGGGCTCCTACGAGCAGTACTTC	CASSLQGGSYEQYF
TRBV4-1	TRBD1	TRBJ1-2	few	TGCGCCAGCAGCCAACCAGGACAGGGGGTTGTCAATGGCTACACCTTC	CASSQPGQGVVNGYTF
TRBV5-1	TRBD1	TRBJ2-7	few	TGCGCCAGCAGCTTGAAGGGGGCGTTCGACGAGCAGTACTTC	CASSLKGAFDEQYF
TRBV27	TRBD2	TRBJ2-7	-	TGTGCCAGCAGTCGCCGGCCCCCGGGGGGCTACGAGCAGTACTTC	CASSRRPPGGYEQYF
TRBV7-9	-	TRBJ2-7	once	TGTGCCAGCAGGCAAGCAGGATACGAGCAGTACTTC	CASRQAGYEQYF
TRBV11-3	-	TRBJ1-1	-	TGTGCCAGCAGCTCAGGACGGAGGGCTGAAGCTTTCTTT	CASSSGRRAEAFF
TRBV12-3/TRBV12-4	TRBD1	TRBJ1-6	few	TGTGCCAGTAGGACAGGTTATAATTCACCCCTCCACTTT	CASRTGYNSPLHF
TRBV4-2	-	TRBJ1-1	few	TGTGCCAGCAGCCCTCAACGGACCTTGAACACTGAAGCTTTCTTT	CASSPQRTLNTEAFF
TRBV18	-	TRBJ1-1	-	TGTGCCAGCTCCCCACAGGAAAACACTGAAGCTTTCTTT	CASSPQENTEAFF
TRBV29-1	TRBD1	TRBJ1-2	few	TGCAGCGCCCTTGACAGGGAAGGCGGGTATGGCTACACCTTC	CSALDREGGYGYTF
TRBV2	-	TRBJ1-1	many	TGTGCCAGCAGCGATCCCCAGACAGTGAACACTGAAGCTTTCTTT	CASSDPQTVNTEAFF
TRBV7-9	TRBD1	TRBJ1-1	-	TGTGCCAGCAGCTTTCCAGGGGGGTACACTGAAGCTTTCTTT	CASSFPGGYTEAFF